The clone carrying this TCR beta chain was seen repeatedly, ten times or more. What it binds is not known. These data belong to a study of response to subunit inactivated influenza vaccine. Germline V gene data show CDR1 as SGHAT and CDR2 as FQNNGV. With 0 bases removed from V and 2 bases from J, the gap between germline ends came to 8 bases. The CDR3 sequence is 15 residues long. MiXCR, run by TCRdb on the RT-PCR reads, gives a single entry per CDR3 protein. The sample has around 520,000 distinct CDR3 sequences, 12% seen once. Findings of the study overall: Authors suggested few new T cells are recruited by each seasonal influenza vaccination.

The receptor comes from a man aged 45 to 65 who received an inactivated influenza vaccine. Sequenced material: PBMCs from blood, taken on the day of vaccination. The chain carries TRBV11-2 and TRBJ1-3; D not resolved. The CDR3 region has the DNA TGTGCCAGCAGCTTAGATCTCGGCACTGGAAACACCATATATTTT. It specifies CASSLDLGTGNTIYF.